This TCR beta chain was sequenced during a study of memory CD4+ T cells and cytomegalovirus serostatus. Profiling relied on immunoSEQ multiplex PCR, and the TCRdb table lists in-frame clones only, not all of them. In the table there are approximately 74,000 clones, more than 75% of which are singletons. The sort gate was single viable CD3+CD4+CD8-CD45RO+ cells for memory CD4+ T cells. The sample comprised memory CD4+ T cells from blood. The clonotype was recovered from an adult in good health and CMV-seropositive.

CDR3 protein: CASSQETGDNQPQHF. The CDR3 region has the DNA TGTGCCAGCAGCCAGGAGACAGGGGACAATCAGCCCCAGCATTTT. The chain joins TRBV7-2 to TRBJ1-5; 8 nucleotides line up with TRBD1. The length of the CDR3 is 15 residues. Per germline, CDR1 SGHTA and CDR2 FQGNSA. The trim removed 5 bases at V and 3 bases at J, leaving 6 bases unmatched.